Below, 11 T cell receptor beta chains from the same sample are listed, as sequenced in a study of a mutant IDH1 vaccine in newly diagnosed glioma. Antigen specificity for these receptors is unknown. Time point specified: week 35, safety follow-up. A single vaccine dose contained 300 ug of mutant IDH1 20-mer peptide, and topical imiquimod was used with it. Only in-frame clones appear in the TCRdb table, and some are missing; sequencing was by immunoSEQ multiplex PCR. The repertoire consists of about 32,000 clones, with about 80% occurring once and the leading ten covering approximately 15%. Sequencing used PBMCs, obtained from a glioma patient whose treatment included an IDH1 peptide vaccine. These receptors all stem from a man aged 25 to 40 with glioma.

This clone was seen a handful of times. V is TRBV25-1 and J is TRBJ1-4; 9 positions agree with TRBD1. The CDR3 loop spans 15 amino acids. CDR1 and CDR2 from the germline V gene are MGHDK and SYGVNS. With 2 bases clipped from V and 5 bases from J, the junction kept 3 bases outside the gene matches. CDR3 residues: CASSEVGTGNEKLFF. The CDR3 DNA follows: TGTGCCAGCAGTGAAGTGGGGACAGGGAATGAAAAACTGTTTTTT.

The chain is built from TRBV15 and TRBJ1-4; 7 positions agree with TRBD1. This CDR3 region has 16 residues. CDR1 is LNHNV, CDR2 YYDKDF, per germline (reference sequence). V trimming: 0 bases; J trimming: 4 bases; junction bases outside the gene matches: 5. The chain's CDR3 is CATSRDTDRHNEKLFF. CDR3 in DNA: TGTGCCACCAGCAGAGATACGGACAGGCATAATGAAAAACTGTTTTTT.

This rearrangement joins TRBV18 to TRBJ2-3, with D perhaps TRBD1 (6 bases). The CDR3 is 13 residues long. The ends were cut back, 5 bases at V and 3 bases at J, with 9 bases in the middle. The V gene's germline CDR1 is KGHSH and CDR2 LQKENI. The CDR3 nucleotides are TGTGCCAGCTCAGGGGGCGGTACAGATACGCAGTATTTT. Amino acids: CASSGGGTDTQYF.

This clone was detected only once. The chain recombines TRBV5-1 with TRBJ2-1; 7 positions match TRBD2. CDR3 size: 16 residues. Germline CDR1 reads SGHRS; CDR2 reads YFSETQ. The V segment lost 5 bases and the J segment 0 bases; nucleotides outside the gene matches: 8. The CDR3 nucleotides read TGCGCCAGCAGGGCGCCTGGCGGGAGCTCCTACAATGAGCAGTTCTTC. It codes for CASRAPGGSSYNEQFF.

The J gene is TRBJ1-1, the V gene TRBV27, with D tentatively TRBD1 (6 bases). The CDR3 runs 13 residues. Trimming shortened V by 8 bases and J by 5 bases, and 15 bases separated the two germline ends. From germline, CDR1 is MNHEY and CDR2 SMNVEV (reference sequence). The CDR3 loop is CASALGGRTEAFF. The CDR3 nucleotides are TGTGCCAGCGCATTGGGGGGCCGGACTGAAGCTTTCTTT.

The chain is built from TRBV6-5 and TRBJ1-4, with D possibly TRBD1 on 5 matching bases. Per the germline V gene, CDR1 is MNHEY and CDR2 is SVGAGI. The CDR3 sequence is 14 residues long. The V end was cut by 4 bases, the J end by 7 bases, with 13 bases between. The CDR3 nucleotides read TGTGCCAGCAGTTCAACCCAGGGACGTGAAAAACTGTTTTTT. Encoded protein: CASSSTQGREKLFF.

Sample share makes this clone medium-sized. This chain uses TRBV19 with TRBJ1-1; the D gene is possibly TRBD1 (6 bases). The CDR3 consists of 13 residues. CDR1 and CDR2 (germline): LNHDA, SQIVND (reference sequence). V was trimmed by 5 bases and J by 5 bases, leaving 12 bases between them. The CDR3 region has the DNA TGTGCCAGTAGTTCAGGGGCGCGGACTGAAGCTTTCTTT. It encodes CASSSGARTEAFF.

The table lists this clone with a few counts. DNA of the CDR3: TGTGCCAGCGACTCTGGCAATCAGCCCCAGCATTTT. This codes for CASDSGNQPQHF. The V gene is TRBV6-6, the J gene TRBJ1-5; no clear D gene. This CDR3 comprises 12 residues. Germline CDR1 MNHNY, CDR2 SVGAGI (reference sequence). The V end lost 8 bases, the J end lost 2 bases, and 7 bases lay between the germline ends.

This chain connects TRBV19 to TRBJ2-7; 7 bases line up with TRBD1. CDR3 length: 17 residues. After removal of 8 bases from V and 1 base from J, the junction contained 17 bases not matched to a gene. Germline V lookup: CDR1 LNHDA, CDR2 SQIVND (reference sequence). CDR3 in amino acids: CASAKETGDLSSYEQYF. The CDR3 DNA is TGTGCCAGTGCTAAAGAAACAGGGGACCTCAGTTCCTACGAGCAGTACTTC.

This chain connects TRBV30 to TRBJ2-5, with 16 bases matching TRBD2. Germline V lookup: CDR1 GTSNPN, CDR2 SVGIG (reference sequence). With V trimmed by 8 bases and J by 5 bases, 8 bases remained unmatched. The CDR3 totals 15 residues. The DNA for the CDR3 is TGTGCCGGGGGACTAGCGGGAGGGCCTGGCGAGACCCAGTACTTC. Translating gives CAGGLAGGPGETQYF.

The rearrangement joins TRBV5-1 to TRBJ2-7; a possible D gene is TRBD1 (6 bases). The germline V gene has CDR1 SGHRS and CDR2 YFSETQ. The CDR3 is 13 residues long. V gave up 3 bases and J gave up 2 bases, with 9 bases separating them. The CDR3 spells CASSWDKAYEQYF. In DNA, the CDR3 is TGCGCCAGCAGCTGGGACAAAGCCTACGAGCAGTACTTC.